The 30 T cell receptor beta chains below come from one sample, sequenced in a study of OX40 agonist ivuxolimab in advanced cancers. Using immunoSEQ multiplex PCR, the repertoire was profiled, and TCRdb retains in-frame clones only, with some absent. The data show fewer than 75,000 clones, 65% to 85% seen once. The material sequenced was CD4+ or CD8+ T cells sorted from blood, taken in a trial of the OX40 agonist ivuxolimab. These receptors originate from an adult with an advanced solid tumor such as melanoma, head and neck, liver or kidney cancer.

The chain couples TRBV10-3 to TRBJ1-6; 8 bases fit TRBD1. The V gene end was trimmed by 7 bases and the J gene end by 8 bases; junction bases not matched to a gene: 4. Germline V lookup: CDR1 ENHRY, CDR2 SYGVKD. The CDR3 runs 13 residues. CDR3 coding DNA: TGTGCCATCAAAGAGGACAGGGATTCACCCCTCCACTTT. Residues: CAIKEDRDSPLHF.

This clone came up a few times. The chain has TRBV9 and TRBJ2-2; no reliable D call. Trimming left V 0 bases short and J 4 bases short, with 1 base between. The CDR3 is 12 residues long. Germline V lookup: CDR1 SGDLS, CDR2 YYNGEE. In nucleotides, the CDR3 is TGTGCCAGCAGCGTAGGCACCGGGGAGCTGTTTTTT. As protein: CASSVGTGELFF.

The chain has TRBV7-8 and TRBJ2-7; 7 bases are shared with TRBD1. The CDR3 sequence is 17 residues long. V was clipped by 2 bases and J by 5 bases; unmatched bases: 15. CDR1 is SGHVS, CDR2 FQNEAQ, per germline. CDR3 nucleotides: TGTGCCAGCAGCTTACGCGACCCGGGACAGCCCTTGGACGAGCAGTACTTC. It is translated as CASSLRDPGQPLDEQYF.

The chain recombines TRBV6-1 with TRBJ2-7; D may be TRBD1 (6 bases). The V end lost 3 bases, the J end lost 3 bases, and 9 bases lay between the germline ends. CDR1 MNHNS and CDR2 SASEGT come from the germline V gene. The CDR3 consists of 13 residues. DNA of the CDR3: TGTGCCAGCAGTGATCGGGGACACTACGAGCAGTACGTC. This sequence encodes CASSDRGHYEQYV.

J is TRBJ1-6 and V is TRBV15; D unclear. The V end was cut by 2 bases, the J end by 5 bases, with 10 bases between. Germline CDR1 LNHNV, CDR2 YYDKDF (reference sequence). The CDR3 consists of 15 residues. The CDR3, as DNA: TGTGCCACCAGCAGACTAGGCGGCGATAATTCACCCCTCCACTTT. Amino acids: CATSRLGGDNSPLHF.

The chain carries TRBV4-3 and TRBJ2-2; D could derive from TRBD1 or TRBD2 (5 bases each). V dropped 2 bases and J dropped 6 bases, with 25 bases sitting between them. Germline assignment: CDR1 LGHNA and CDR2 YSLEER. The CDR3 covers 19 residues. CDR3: CASSQHPIRGVLGAGELFF. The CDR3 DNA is TGCGCCAGCAGCCAACATCCCATAAGGGGAGTTTTAGGGGCCGGGGAGCTGTTTTTT.

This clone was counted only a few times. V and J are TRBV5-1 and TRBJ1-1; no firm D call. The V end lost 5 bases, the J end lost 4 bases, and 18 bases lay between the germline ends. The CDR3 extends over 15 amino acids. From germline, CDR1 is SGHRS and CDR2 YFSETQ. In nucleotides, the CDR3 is TGCGCCAGCAGGGGGATCGAGGCTCCGAGCACTGAAGCTTTCTTT. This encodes CASRGIEAPSTEAFF.

DNA for the CDR3: TGTGCCAGCAGCTTAATGACTGAGACTGAAGCTTTCTTT. Protein: CASSLMTETEAFF. This chain links TRBV5-5 with TRBJ1-1; D not resolved. Between the trimmed V and J ends, which lost 2 bases and 5 bases, there was a span of 10 bases. This CDR3 is built from 13 residues. Germline values: CDR1 SGHKS, CDR2 YYEKEE (reference sequence).

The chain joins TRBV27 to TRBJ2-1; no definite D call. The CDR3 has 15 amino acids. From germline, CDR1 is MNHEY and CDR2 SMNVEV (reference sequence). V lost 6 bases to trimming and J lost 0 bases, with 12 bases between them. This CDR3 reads CASSPTFLSYNEQFF. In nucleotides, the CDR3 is TGTGCCAGCAGCCCGACGTTTCTCTCCTACAATGAGCAGTTCTTC.

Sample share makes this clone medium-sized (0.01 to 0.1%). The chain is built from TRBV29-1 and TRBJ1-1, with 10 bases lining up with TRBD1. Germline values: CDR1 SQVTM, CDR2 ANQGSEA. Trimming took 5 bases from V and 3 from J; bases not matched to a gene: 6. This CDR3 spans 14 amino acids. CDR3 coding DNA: TGCAGCGTTCAGCGGACAGGGGGACACACTGAAGCTTTCTTT. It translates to CSVQRTGGHTEAFF.

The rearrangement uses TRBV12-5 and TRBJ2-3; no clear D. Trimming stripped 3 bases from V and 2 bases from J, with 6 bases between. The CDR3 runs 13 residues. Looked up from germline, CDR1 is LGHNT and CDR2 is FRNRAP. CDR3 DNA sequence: TGTGCTAGTGGTTTAGGGTCCACAGATACGCAGTATTTT. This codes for CASGLGSTDTQYF.

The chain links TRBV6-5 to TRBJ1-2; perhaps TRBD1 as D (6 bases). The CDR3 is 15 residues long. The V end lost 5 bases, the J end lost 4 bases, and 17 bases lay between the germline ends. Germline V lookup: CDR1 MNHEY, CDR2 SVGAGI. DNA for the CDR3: TGTGCCAGCAGTAAACAGGGATTGGGGACCTATGGCTACACCTTC. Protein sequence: CASSKQGLGTYGYTF.

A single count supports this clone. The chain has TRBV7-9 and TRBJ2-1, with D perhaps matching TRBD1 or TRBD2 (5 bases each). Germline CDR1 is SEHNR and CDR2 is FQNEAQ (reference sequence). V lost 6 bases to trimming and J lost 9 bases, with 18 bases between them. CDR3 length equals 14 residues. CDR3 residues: CASRRDSFEGEQFF. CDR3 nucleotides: TGTGCCAGCAGAAGAGACAGCTTCGAGGGTGAGCAGTTCTTC.

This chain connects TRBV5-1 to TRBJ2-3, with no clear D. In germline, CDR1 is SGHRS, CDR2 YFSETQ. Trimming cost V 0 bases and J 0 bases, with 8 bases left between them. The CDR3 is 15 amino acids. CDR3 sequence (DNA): TGCGCCAGCAGCTTGGACAGACTGAGCACAGATACGCAGTATTTT. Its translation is CASSLDRLSTDTQYF.

CDR3 protein: CASGKGASYTDTQYF. The CDR3 nucleotides are TGTGCTAGTGGCAAAGGGGCCTCCTACACAGATACGCAGTATTTT. The gene calls are TRBV12-5 and TRBJ2-3; a weak D match, TRBD1 (5 bases). The germline V gene has CDR1 LGHNT and CDR2 FRNRAP. This CDR3 has 15 residues. Trimming left V 6 bases short and J 2 bases short, with 15 bases between. Variable domain in full (rest from reference TRBV12-5 and TRBJ2-3): DARVTQTPRHKVTEMGQEVTMRCQPILGHNTVFWYRQTMMQGLELLAYFRNRAPLDDSGMPKDRFSAEMPDATLATLKIQPSEPRDSAVYFCASGKGASYTDTQYFGPGTRLTVL.

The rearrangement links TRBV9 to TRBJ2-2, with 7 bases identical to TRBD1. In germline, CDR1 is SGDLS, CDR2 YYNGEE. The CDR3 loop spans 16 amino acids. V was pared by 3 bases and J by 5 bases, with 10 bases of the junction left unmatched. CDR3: CASSALGTDITGELFF. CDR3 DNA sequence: TGTGCCAGCAGCGCGCTCGGGACAGATATTACCGGGGAGCTGTTTTTT. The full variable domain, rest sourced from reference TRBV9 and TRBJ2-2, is DSGVTQTPKHLITATGQRVTLRCSPRSGDLSVYWYQQSLDQGLQFLIQYYNGEERAKGNILERFSAQQFPDLHSELNLSSLELGDSALYFCASSALGTDITGELFFGEGSRLTVL.

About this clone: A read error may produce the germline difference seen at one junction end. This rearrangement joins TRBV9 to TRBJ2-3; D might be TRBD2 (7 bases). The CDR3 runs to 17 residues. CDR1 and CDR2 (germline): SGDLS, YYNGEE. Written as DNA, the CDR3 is TGTGCCAGCAGCCCCCCCTCGGGGGGCCCTCGCACAGTTACGCAGTATTTT. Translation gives CASSPPSGGPRTVTQYF.

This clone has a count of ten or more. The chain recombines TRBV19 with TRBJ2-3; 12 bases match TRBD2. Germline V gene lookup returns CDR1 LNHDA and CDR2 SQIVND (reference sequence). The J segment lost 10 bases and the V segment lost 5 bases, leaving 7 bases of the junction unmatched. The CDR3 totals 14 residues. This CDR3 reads CASSFGTSGRAQYF. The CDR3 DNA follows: TGTGCCAGTAGTTTCGGGACTAGCGGGCGGGCGCAGTATTTT.

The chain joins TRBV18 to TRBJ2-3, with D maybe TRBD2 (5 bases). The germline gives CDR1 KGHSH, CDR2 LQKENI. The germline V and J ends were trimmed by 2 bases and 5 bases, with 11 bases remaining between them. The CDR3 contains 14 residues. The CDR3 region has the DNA TGTGCCAGCTCACCAGGCCCCGGAGGAGATACGCAGTATTTT. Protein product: CASSPGPGGDTQYF. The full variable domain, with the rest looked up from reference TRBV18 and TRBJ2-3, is NAGVMQNPRHLVRRRGQEARLRCSPMKGHSHVYWYRQLPEEGLKFMVYLQKENIIDESGMPKERFSAEFPKEGPSILRIQQVVRGDSAAYFCASSPGPGGDTQYFGPGTRLTVL.

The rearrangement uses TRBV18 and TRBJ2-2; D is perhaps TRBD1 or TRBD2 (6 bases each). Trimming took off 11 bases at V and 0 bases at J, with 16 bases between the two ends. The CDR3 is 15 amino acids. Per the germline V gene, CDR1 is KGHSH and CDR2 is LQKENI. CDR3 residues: CAVTPGATNTGELFF. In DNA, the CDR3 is TGTGCCGTCACCCCGGGGGCGACGAACACCGGGGAGCTGTTTTTT.

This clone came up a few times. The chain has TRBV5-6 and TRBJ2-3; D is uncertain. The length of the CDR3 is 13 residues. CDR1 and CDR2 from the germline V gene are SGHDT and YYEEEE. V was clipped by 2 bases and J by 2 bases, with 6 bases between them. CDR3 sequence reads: CASSLKDTDTQYF. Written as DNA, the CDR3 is TGTGCCAGCAGCTTAAAAGACACAGATACGCAGTATTTT.

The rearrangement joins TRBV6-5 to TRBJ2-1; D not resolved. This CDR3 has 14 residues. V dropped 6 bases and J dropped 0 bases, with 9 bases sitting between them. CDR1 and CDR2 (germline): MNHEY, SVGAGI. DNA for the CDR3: TGTGCCAGCAGGAAACAGAGCTCCTACAATGAGCAGTTCTTC. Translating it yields CASRKQSSYNEQFF.

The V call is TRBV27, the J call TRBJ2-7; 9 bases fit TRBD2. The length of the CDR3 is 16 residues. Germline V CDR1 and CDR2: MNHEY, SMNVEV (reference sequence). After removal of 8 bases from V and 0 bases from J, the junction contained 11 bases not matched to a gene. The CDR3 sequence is CASSTRASGASYEQYF. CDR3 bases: TGTGCCAGCTCGACACGGGCTAGCGGGGCCTCCTACGAGCAGTACTTC.

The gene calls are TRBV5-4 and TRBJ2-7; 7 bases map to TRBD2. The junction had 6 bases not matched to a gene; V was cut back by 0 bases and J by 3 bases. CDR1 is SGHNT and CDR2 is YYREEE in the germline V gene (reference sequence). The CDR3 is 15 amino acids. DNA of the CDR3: TGTGCCAGCAGCTTGGATAGCGGGCCCTACTACGAGCAGTACTTC. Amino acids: CASSLDSGPYYEQYF. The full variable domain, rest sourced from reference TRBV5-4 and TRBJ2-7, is ETGVTQSPTHLIKTRGQQVTLRCSSQSGHNTVSWYQQALGQGPQFIFQYYREEENGRGNFPPRFSGLQFPNYSSELNVNALELDDSALYLCASSLDSGPYYEQYFGPGTRLTVT.

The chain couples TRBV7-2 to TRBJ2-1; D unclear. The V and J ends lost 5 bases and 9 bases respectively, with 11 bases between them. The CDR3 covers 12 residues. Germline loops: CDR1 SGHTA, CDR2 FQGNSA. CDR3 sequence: CASSPSNVEQFF. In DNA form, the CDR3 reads TGTGCCAGCAGCCCGAGCAACGTTGAGCAGTTCTTC.

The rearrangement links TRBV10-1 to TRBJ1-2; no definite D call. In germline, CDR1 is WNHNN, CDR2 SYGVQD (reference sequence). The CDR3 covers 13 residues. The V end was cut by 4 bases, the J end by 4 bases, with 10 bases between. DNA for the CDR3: TGCGCCAGCAGTGTGGAGGAGTCCTATGGCTACACCTTC. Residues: CASSVEESYGYTF.

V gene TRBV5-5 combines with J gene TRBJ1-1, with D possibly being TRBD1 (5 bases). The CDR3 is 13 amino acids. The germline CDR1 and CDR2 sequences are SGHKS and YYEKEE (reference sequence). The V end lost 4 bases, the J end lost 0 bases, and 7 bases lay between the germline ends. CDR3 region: CASSGTVNTEAFF. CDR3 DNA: TGTGCCAGCAGCGGGACGGTGAACACTGAAGCTTTCTTT.

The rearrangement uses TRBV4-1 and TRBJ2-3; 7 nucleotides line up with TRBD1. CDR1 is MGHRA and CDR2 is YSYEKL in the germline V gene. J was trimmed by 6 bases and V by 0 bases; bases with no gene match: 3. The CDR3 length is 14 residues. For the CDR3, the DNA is TGCGCCAGCAGCCAAGAGGGGACAGTGGATACGCAGTATTTT. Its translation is CASSQEGTVDTQYF.

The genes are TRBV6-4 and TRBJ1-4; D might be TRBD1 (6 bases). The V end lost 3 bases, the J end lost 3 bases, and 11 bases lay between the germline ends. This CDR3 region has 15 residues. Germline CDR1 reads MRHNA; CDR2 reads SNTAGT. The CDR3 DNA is TGTGCCAGCAGTGAACGAGGGGGTGCTAATGAAAAACTGTTTTTT. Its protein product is CASSERGGANEKLFF.

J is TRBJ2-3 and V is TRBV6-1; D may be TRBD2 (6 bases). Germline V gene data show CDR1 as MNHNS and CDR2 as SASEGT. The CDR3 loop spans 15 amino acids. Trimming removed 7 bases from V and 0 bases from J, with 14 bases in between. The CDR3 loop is CASKGTGASTDTQYF. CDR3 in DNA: TGTGCCAGCAAAGGGACGGGAGCAAGCACAGATACGCAGTATTTT.